This TCR beta chain was profiled in a study of cytomegalovirus exposure and HLA in healthy donors. PCR used 60 Vbeta primers and 13 Jbeta primers. Using immunoSEQ multiplex PCR, the repertoire was profiled, and TCRdb retains in-frame clones only, with some absent. Of about 150,000 clones listed, around 80% are singletons. Germline V lookup: CDR1 MNHNS, CDR2 SASEGT. CDR3 length equals 12 residues. V lost 4 bases to trimming and J lost 4 bases, with 7 bases between them. The TCR was taken from a woman between 40 and 55 years old in good health and CMV-seropositive. The chain joins TRBV6-1 to TRBJ2-5; perhaps TRBD2 as D (5 bases). The sequencing sample was made of PBMCs. In nucleotides, the CDR3 is TGTGCCAGCAGTGCTAGCCGAGAGACCCAGTACTTC. It yields the protein CASSASRETQYF.